This T cell receptor (beta chain) came from a study of shared clonotypes between healthy human individuals. Looking at the study overall: The people who gave samples were two women and a few men aged 18 to 49.

Terminally differentiated effector memory CD45RA+ cells were excluded by CCR7 positive selection of CD45RO-negative cells. Participating donors were healthy, HIV-negative adults free of recent acute infections or vaccinations. Germline CDR1 and CDR2: MDHEN and SYDVKM. J gave up 0 bases and V 2 bases, and 16 bases lay outside the gene matches. This CDR3 spans 20 amino acids. The assay was immunoSEQ multiplex PCR, and TCRdb's table has in-frame clones only and misses some. The sample consists of around 2,000,000 clones, just under 95% of them appearing once. The chain has TRBV28 and TRBJ1-5; 7 bases agree with TRBD1. Sequences were obtained from naive CD8+ T cells sorted from blood. The receptor was isolated from a man aged 18 to 30 in good health. Written as DNA, the CDR3 is TGTGCCAGCAGTTTAGGGGTAGCCGGGACAGAAAATTATAGCAATCAGCCCCAGCATTTT. Protein product: CASSLGVAGTENYSNQPQHF.